A selection of T cell receptor beta chains follows, all from one sample in a study of T cell responses to AZD1222 COVID-19 vaccine. Some clones are missing from TCRdb's copy, which holds only in-frame ones; the method was immunoSEQ multiplex PCR. The table has 77,000 or so clones, around 91% seen once; the top ten hold 30% to 40%. The source material was peripheral blood, sampled on day 0 of AZD1222 vaccination. These receptors were taken from an adult in good health. The CDR3 runs from the conserved cysteine through the conserved F or W. D genes are given only for firm matches. Expanded clones are given a class, and other clones once, few, many or no size at all.

abundance,v_gene,j_gene,len,d_gene,CDR3nt,CDR3aa
-,TRBV27,TRBJ1-4,13,-,TGTGCCAGCAGCTTAAGCGCTAATGAAAAACTGTTTTTT,CASSLSANEKLFF
-,TRBV12-3/TRBV12-4,TRBJ2-7,12,TRBD1,TGTGCCAGATTCCACGCGCCCGGGACAGGGGAATTC,CARFHAPGTGEF
-,TRBV28,TRBJ1-5,14,-,TGTGCCAGCACCATCAACTATAGCAATCAGCCCCAGCATTTT,CASTINYSNQPQHF
-,TRBV7-2,TRBJ2-3,13,-,TGTGCCAGCAGCTCAGCAGCAGACAGGACGCAGTATTTT,CASSSAADRTQYF
-,TRBV5-1,TRBJ2-1,11,-,TGCGCCAGCAGCTTGGTCCAAGAGCAGTTCTTC,CASSLVQEQFF
-,TRBV28,TRBJ1-2,14,TRBD1,TGTGCCAGCAGTCTCGGGACAGCAAATCTTGGCTACACCTTC,CASSLGTANLGYTF
-,TRBV4-3,TRBJ1-1,14,-,TGCGCCAGCAGCCAAGAGTCGGGCCGCACTGAAGCTTTCTTT,CASSQESGRTEAFF
-,TRBV29-1,TRBJ1-1,18,TRBD1,TGCAGCGTTGAAGATTATTGGGGACAGGGTACGGCTGACACTGAAGCTTTCTTT,CSVEDYWGQGTADTEAFF
few,TRBV2,TRBJ1-1,13,-,TGTGCCACCCTTGGGGGCGCGAACACTGAAGCTTTCTTT,CATLGGANTEAFF
-,TRBV7-6,TRBJ2-1,13,-,TGTGCCAGCAGCTTAAGCGGTAATAATGAGCAGTTCTTC,CASSLSGNNEQFF
-,TRBV7-9,TRBJ1-2,16,-,TGTGCCAGCAGCTTAGCCATCGGGGGGTTTAACTATGGCTACACCTTC,CASSLAIGGFNYGYTF
-,TRBV6-4,TRBJ2-2,14,-,TGTGCCAGCACTCTAGACTGGGGAACCGGGGAGCTGTTTTTT,CASTLDWGTGELFF
-,TRBV4-2,TRBJ2-3,15,TRBD2,TGTGCCAGCAGCCAGGCCCTAGCGGACACAGATACGCAGTATTTT,CASSQALADTDTQYF
-,TRBV7-6,TRBJ2-5,18,TRBD2,TGTGCCAGCAGCGAGCGGACTAGCGGGAGAGGCTGGGAGGAGACCCAGTACTTC,CASSERTSGRGWEETQYF
-,TRBV2,TRBJ1-5,14,-,TGTGCCAGCAGTGTCTGGGACGGAAATCAGCCCCAGCATTTT,CASSVWDGNQPQHF
-,TRBV15,TRBJ2-3,14,-,TGTGCCACCAGCAGTAGCCCAGGCACAGATACGCAGTATTTT,CATSSSPGTDTQYF
-,TRBV20-1,TRBJ2-1,10,-,TGCAGTGCAGCAGTTAATGAGCAGTTCTTC,CSAAVNEQFF
-,TRBV27,TRBJ2-5,16,TRBD2,TGTGCCAGCAGATCATATATCACGCGGGGGAAAGAGACCCAGTACTTC,CASRSYITRGKETQYF